These 32 T cell receptor beta chains came from one sample sequenced in a study of human T cells and chemical hapten exposure. Each CDR3 protein is one row after TCRdb ran MiXCR on the RACE reads. Here the sample spans more than 250,000 distinct CDR3 sequences, more than 6.5% being singletons. Time point denoted: pre-sensitization, week 0. Indicated treatment: therapeutic diphenylcyclopropenone sensitization with weekly scalp DPC. Sequenced here: whole blood, sampled in connection with sensitization to the hapten diphenylcyclopropenone (DPC). The receptor set was obtained from a woman between 40 and 55 years old with alopecia areata. Some clones in this sample may be carry-over from other donors' samples.

The genes are TRBV6-5 and TRBJ2-3; D is possibly TRBD1 (5 bases). Per the germline V gene, CDR1 is MNHEY and CDR2 is SVGAGI. This CDR3 has 13 residues. Trimming shortened V by 5 bases and J by 5 bases, and 11 bases separated the two germline ends. This chain's CDR3 is CASSRFQGDTQYF. Written as DNA, the CDR3 is TGTGCCAGCAGTCGATTTCAGGGAGATACGCAGTATTTT.

V gene TRBV6-6 combines with J gene TRBJ2-2; no firm D call. Germline values: CDR1 MNHNY, CDR2 SVGAGI (reference sequence). CDR3 size: 12 residues. Deletions cut 5 bases from V and 8 bases from J, with 9 bases between. The CDR3 DNA sequence: TGTGCCAGCAGTCTTGCCCGGGGGGAGCTGTTTTTT. Encoded protein: CASSLARGELFF.

This clonotype was found many times. The rearrangement joins TRBV28 to TRBJ2-3, with D tentatively TRBD1 (5 bases). Between the trimmed V and J ends, which lost 2 bases and 8 bases, there was a span of 8 bases. CDR1 is MDHEN, CDR2 SYDVKM, per germline. The CDR3 has 12 amino acids. Here the CDR3 reads CASSLSQGTQYF. For the CDR3, the DNA is TGTGCCAGCAGTTTAAGTCAGGGTACGCAGTATTTT.

This clonotype was seen a handful of times. The chain uses TRBV27 and TRBJ2-2, with D possibly being TRBD2 (6 bases). This CDR3 has 14 residues. The V gene lost 5 bases and the J gene lost 6 bases, with 13 bases spanning the gap. Germline loops: CDR1 MNHEY, CDR2 SMNVEV (reference sequence). Here the CDR3 reads CASSAGLTAGELFF. The DNA of the CDR3 is TGTGCCAGCAGTGCGGGACTTACGGCCGGGGAGCTGTTTTTT.

The rearrangement links TRBV28 to TRBJ1-1, with TRBD1 matching 7 bases. Germline V gene sequence: CDR1 MDHEN, CDR2 SYDVKM. The V gene end was trimmed by 6 bases and the J gene end by 0 bases; junction bases not matched to a gene: 7. CDR3 length equals 15 residues. CDR3 coding DNA: TGTGCCAGCAGGGACCTAGGGGGCTTGAACACTGAAGCTTTCTTT. This encodes CASRDLGGLNTEAFF.

The CDR3, as DNA: TGTGCCAGCAGCTTAGATCAGGGAGGGAAAGCTTTCTTT. Translating it yields CASSLDQGGKAFF. This chain connects TRBV11-2 to TRBJ1-1; TRBD1 is a possible D gene (5 bases). CDR1 is SGHAT, CDR2 FQNNGV, per germline. This CDR3 has 13 amino acids. V was trimmed by 0 bases and J by 9 bases, leaving 11 bases between them.

This clonotype has just a few counts. The chain joins TRBV6-2 or TRBV6-3 to TRBJ1-1; perhaps TRBD1 as D (5 bases). The CDR3 covers 14 residues. V was pared by 6 bases and J by 5 bases, with 16 bases between. Germline assignment: CDR1 MNHEY and CDR2 SVGEGT. The CDR3 DNA reads as TGTGCCAGCAGGACGCAGGGACTAACGACTGAAGCTTTCTTT. Encoded protein: CASRTQGLTTEAFF.

This chain connects TRBV10-3 to TRBJ2-7; 11 positions match TRBD2. The J segment lost 2 bases and the V segment lost 6 bases, leaving 6 bases of the junction unmatched. This CDR3 comprises 15 residues. CDR1 ENHRY and CDR2 SYGVKD come from the germline V gene. Written as DNA, the CDR3 is TGTGCCATCAGCGCCGGACTAGCGGGTCCCTACGAGCAGTACTTC. It is translated as CAISAGLAGPYEQYF.

There are a few counts of this clonotype. The chain carries TRBV12-3 or TRBV12-4 and TRBJ2-3; 7 nucleotides match TRBD1. The junction had 7 bases not matched to a gene; V was cut back by 10 bases and J by 0 bases. The CDR3 sequence is 14 residues long. The CDR3 loop is CATRTGPSTDTQYF. CDR3 bases: TGTGCCACCAGGACAGGACCTAGCACAGATACGCAGTATTTT.

On this clonotype itself: One end of the junction fails to match germline, which may point to a read error. V is TRBV29-1 and J is TRBJ2-7, with D maybe TRBD1 (5 bases). Germline V gene sequence: CDR1 SQVTM, CDR2 ANQGSEA. The length of the CDR3 is 12 residues. This CDR3 is CSVQDRTYEQYF. CDR3 nucleotides: TGCAGCGTTCAAGACAGAACCTACGAGCAGTACTTC.

The chain employs TRBV27 and TRBJ2-7; D possibly matches TRBD1 or TRBD2 (5 bases each). Germline V gene lookup returns CDR1 MNHEY and CDR2 SMNVEV (reference sequence). The CDR3 extends over 13 amino acids. Trimming removed 0 bases from V and 9 bases from J, with 12 bases in between. The CDR3 here is CASSLSGVDRQYF. Here the CDR3 DNA reads TGTGCCAGCAGTTTATCGGGGGTGGACCGGCAGTACTTC.

This clonotype was detected ten times or more. J is TRBJ2-4 and V is TRBV6-5, with TRBD1 matching over 8 bases. V lost 8 bases to trimming and J lost 7 bases; unmatched junction nucleotides: 7. The CDR3 has 13 residues. The germline V gene encodes CDR1 MNHEY and CDR2 SVGAGI. In DNA form, the CDR3 reads TGTGCCAGCGGGACAGGCGGCACGAACATTCAGTACTTC. Protein: CASGTGGTNIQYF.

This clonotype was found a few times. The gene calls are TRBV6-5 and TRBJ1-6; D remains ambiguous. The CDR3 loop spans 20 amino acids. V was clipped by 0 bases and J by 5 bases, with 23 bases between them. Germline CDR1 is MNHEY and CDR2 is SVGAGI. The CDR3 nucleotides read TGTGCCAGCAGTTACTCGTTCCAGTTGCTCTCTTTTGGAGATAATTCACCCCTCCACTTT. Protein: CASSYSFQLLSFGDNSPLHF.

In its sample, this clonotype was seen a few times. The chain combines TRBV28 with TRBJ1-3; a weak D match, TRBD1 (5 bases). Trimming stripped 2 bases from V and 0 bases from J, with 14 bases between. Germline V gene lookup returns CDR1 MDHEN and CDR2 SYDVKM. The CDR3 spans 17 residues. CDR3 DNA sequence: TGTGCCAGCAGTTTAGGCTGGGGCAGCAACTCTGGAAACACCATATATTTT. It specifies CASSLGWGSNSGNTIYF. The full variable domain, its missing parts supplied by reference TRBV28 and TRBJ1-3, is DVKVTQSSRYLVKRTGEKVFLECVQDMDHENMFWYRQDPGLGLRLIYFSYDVKMKEKGDIPEGYSVSREKKERFSLILESASTNQTSMYLCASSLGWGSNSGNTIYFGEGSWLTVV.

The rearrangement links TRBV6-5 to TRBJ1-2; maybe TRBD1 (6 bases). The germline CDR1 and CDR2 sequences are MNHEY and SVGAGI. The CDR3 sequence is 16 residues long. V lost 0 bases and J lost 7, with 18 bases in between. The CDR3 nucleotides are TGTGCCAGCAGTTACTCGGTACCGACAGGTGCAGGTGGCTACACCTTC. It codes for CASSYSVPTGAGGYTF.

This clonotype has a handful of counts. The gene calls are TRBV11-2 and TRBJ2-7, with TRBD2 as a possible D gene (6 bases). CDR3 length: 13 residues. The germline gives CDR1 SGHAT, CDR2 FQNNGV. V shed 7 bases and J shed 6 bases, with 16 bases lying between them. This CDR3 reads CASTRLGGAEQYF. The CDR3 DNA reads TGTGCCAGCACCCGTCTGGGGGGTGCCGAGCAGTACTTC.

This chain uses TRBV4-1 with TRBJ1-3, with D unresolved. The CDR3 is 16 residues long. V was pared by 3 bases and J by 4 bases, with 16 bases between. Germline assignment: CDR1 MGHRA and CDR2 YSYEKL. CDR3: CASSQGGTRRGNTIYF. CDR3 bases: TGCGCCAGCAGCCAGGGCGGCACCCGGCGCGGAAACACCATATATTTT.

The V and J genes are TRBV10-3 and TRBJ2-5; 7 bases match TRBD1. After removal of 2 bases from V and 2 bases from J, the junction contained 8 bases not matched to a gene. The length of the CDR3 is 16 residues. Germline CDR1 reads ENHRY; CDR2 reads SYGVKD. DNA of the CDR3: TGTGCCATCAGTGAGACACAGGGCAGGGGGCAAGAGACCCAGTACTTC. Its protein is CAISETQGRGQETQYF.

The V gene is TRBV7-9, the J gene TRBJ2-5; unclear D gene. Per the germline V gene, CDR1 is SEHNR and CDR2 is FQNEAQ (reference sequence). This CDR3 has 11 amino acids. The V end was cut by 3 bases, the J end by 10 bases, with 9 bases between. CDR3 bases: TGTGCCAGCAGCTTCGCGCGCGACCAGTACTTC. Protein sequence: CASSFARDQYF.

This clonotype came up many times. The chain combines TRBV5-4 with TRBJ1-2; possible D gene TRBD1, 6 bases. The CDR3 runs to 16 residues. The ends were cut back, 4 bases at V and 2 bases at J, with 18 bases in the middle. CDR1 is SGHNT, CDR2 YYREEE, per germline (reference sequence). CDR3 residues: CASSRETGLANYGYTF. The CDR3, as DNA: TGTGCCAGCAGCAGGGAAACAGGGTTGGCGAACTATGGCTACACCTTC.

This clonotype was seen repeatedly, ten times or more. V is TRBV11-2 and J is TRBJ2-1; 7 positions match TRBD2. This CDR3 is 16 amino acids long. V trimming: 3 bases; J trimming: 0 bases; junction bases outside the gene matches: 5. CDR1 SGHAT and CDR2 FQNNGV come from the germline V gene. This chain's CDR3 is CASSFLAVSSYNEQFF. The DNA of the CDR3 is TGTGCCAGCAGCTTCCTAGCGGTAAGCTCCTACAATGAGCAGTTCTTC.

To note about this clonotype: A much larger clone lies a single base off, so this may be a read error. The rearrangement links TRBV6-4 to TRBJ2-1; 8 bases match TRBD1. The CDR3 extends over 15 amino acids. CDR1 is MRHNA and CDR2 is SNTAGT in the germline V gene. V was clipped by 0 bases and J by 2 bases; unmatched bases: 0. CDR3 nucleotides: TGTGCCAGCAGTGACTCGACAGGGGCCTACAATGAGCAGTTCTTC. Protein sequence: CASSDSTGAYNEQFF.

This clonotype was recorded many times. This chain joins TRBV9 and TRBJ1-2; D remains ambiguous. Germline V gene sequence: CDR1 SGDLS, CDR2 YYNGEE. The CDR3 sequence is 12 residues long. V lost 5 bases and J 5 bases, leaving 10 bases between the germline ends. DNA of the CDR3: TGTGCCAGCAGGAAAGCCCCTTATGGCTACACCTTC. Its translation: CASRKAPYGYTF.

This chain links TRBV7-9 with TRBJ1-1, with D possibly being TRBD1 (5 bases). The V and J ends lost 1 base and 6 bases respectively, with 12 bases between them. Germline CDR1 and CDR2: SEHNR and FQNEAQ (reference sequence). The CDR3 consists of 14 residues. CDR3 protein: CASSLVGQGPEAFF. The CDR3 DNA sequence: TGTGCCAGCAGCTTAGTTGGGCAGGGCCCTGAAGCTTTCTTT.

This clonotype was seen a few times. One end of the junction varies from germline; a read error may be responsible. This chain links TRBV7-2 with TRBJ2-1, with 10 nucleotides matching TRBD1. The CDR3 has 15 residues. The V gene's germline CDR1 is SGHTA and CDR2 FQGNSA. CDR3 sequence (DNA): TGTGCCAGCAGCGCAATCAGAAGACCCGGGACAGGGGTATCCTTC. Amino acids: CASSAIRRPGTGVSF.

This clonotype was detected ten times or more. The chain couples TRBV12-3 or TRBV12-4 to TRBJ2-5, with D maybe TRBD2 (6 bases). Trimming took off 6 bases at V and 5 bases at J, with 16 bases between the two ends. The CDR3 covers 14 residues. This CDR3 is CASSSSGGWETQYF. CDR3 sequence (DNA): TGTGCCAGCAGCTCATCCGGGGGTTGGGAGACCCAGTACTTC.

The rearrangement links TRBV6-2 or TRBV6-3 to TRBJ2-7, with 13 bases that match TRBD2. J was trimmed by 6 bases and V by 2 bases; bases with no gene match: 16. CDR3 length equals 19 residues. Germline V gene sequence: CDR1 MNHEY, CDR2 SVGEGT. The DNA for the CDR3 is TGTGCCAGCAGTTACCGACTAGCGGGAGGATCCCTAAGGGCCCTCGAGCAGTACTTC. It translates to CASSYRLAGGSLRALEQYF.

The table lists this clonotype with a few counts. V is TRBV25-1 and J is TRBJ2-2; a weak D match, TRBD1 (6 bases). The CDR3 consists of 16 residues. Germline CDR1 is MGHDK and CDR2 is SYGVNS. Between the trimmed V and J ends, which lost 6 bases and 2 bases, there was a span of 16 bases. For the CDR3, the DNA is TGTGCCAGCAGGGAGACAGGAATCATCAACACCGGGGAGCTGTTTTTT. Translated, it gives CASRETGIINTGELFF.

Ten or more counts support this clonotype. The chain employs TRBV29-1 and TRBJ1-3, with no clear D. The CDR3 extends over 12 amino acids. The germline V and J ends were trimmed by 7 bases and 4 bases, with 11 bases remaining between them. Germline CDR1 is SQVTM and CDR2 is ANQGSEA. The DNA for the CDR3 is TGCAGCGCGGGCTGGGAAGGAAACACCATATATTTT. This translates into CSAGWEGNTIYF.

This clonotype turned up a few times. The gene calls are TRBV10-3 and TRBJ2-7, with 9 bases lining up with TRBD1. This CDR3 spans 15 amino acids. With 7 bases clipped from V and 0 bases from J, the junction kept 7 bases outside the gene matches. From germline, CDR1 is ENHRY and CDR2 SYGVKD. CDR3 sequence: CAINTGQGNSYEQYF. DNA for the CDR3: TGTGCCATCAATACTGGACAGGGGAACTCCTACGAGCAGTACTTC.

The CDR3: CATSRDRQGRDEQYF. For the CDR3, the DNA is TGTGCCACCAGCAGAGATCGACAGGGGAGGGACGAGCAGTACTTC. The chain recombines TRBV15 with TRBJ2-7; perhaps TRBD1 as D (8 bases). The V end lost 0 bases, the J end lost 5 bases, and 14 bases lay between the germline ends. The V gene's germline CDR1 is LNHNV and CDR2 YYDKDF (reference sequence). The CDR3 has 15 residues.

The CDR3 here is CASRSRLLDTQYF. DNA for the CDR3: TGCGCCAGTCGATCGAGGCTTTTAGATACGCAGTATTTT. This chain joins TRBV5-1 and TRBJ2-3; D ambiguous. The CDR3 loop spans 13 amino acids. Germline V gene data show CDR1 as SGHRS and CDR2 as YFSETQ. V shed 8 bases and J shed 5 bases, with 15 bases lying between them.